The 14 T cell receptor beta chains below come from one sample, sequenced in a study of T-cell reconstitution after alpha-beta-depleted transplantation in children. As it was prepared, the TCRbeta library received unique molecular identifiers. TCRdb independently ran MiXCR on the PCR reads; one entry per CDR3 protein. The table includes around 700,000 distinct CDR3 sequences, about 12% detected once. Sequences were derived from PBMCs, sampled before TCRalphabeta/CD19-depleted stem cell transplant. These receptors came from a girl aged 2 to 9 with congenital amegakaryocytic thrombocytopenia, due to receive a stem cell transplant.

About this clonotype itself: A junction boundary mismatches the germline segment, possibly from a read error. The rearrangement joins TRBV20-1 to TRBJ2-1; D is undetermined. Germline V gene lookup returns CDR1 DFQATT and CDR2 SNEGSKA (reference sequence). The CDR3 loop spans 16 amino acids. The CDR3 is CCASPSKAHLGNEQFF. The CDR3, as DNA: TGCTGTGCTTCTCCTAGTAAGGCCCACCTAGGGAATGAGCAGTTCTTC.

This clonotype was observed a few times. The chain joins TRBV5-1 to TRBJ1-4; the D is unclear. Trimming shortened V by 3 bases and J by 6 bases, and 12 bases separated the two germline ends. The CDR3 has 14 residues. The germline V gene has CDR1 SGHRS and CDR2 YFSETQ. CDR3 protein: CASSSDGVDEKLFF. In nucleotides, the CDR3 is TGCGCCAGCAGCTCGGACGGTGTAGATGAAAAACTGTTTTTT.

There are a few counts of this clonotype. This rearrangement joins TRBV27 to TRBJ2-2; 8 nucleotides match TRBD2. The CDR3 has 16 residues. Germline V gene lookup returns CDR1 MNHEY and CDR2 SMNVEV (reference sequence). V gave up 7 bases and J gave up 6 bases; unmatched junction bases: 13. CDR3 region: CASTGDSGTPSGELFF. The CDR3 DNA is TGTGCCAGCACCGGGGATAGCGGGACGCCCTCCGGGGAGCTGTTTTTT.

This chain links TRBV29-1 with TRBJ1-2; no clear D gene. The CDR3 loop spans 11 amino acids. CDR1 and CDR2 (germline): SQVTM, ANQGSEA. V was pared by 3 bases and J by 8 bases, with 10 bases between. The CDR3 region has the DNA TGCAGCGTTGAGCGGGAGTGGGGCTACACCTTC. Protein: CSVEREWGYTF.

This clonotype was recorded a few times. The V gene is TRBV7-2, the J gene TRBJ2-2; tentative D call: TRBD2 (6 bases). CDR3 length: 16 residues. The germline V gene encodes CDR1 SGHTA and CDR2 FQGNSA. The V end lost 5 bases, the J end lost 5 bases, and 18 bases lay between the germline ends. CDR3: CASSPRRAGRTGELFF. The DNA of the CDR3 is TGTGCCAGCAGCCCAAGGAGGGCGGGACGAACCGGGGAGCTGTTTTTT.

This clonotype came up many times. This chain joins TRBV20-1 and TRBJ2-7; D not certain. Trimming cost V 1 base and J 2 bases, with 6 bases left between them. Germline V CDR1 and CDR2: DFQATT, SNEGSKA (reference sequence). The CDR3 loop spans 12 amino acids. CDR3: CSARVSTYEQYF. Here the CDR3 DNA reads TGCAGTGCTAGAGTGTCTACCTACGAGCAGTACTTC.

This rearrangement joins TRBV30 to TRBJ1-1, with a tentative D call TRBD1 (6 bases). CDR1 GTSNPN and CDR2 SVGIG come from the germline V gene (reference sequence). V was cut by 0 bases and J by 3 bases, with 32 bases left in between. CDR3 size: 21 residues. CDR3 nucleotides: TGTGCCTGGAGTGTACTTCTGGCGCGGGGGCCGGTGGCTTATTTGGACACTGAAGCTTTCTTT. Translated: CAWSVLLARGPVAYLDTEAFF.

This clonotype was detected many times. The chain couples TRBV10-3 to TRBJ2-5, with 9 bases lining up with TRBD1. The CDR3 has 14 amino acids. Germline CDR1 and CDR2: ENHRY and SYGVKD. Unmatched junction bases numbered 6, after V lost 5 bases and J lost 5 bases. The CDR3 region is CAISPGQGIETQYF. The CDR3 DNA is TGTGCCATCAGTCCAGGACAGGGGATCGAGACCCAGTACTTC.

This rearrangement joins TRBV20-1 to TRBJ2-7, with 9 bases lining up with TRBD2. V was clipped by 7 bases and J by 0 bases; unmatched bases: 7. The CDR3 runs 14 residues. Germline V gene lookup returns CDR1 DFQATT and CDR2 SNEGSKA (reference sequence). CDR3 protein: CSGSSGINSYEQYF. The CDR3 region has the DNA TGCAGTGGGTCTAGCGGGATTAACTCCTACGAGCAGTACTTC.

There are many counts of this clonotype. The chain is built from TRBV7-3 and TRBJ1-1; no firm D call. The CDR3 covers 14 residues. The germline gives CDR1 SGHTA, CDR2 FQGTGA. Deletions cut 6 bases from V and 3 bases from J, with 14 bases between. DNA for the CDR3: TGTGCCAGCAGAGCGACCGTCTCCGACACTGAAGCTTTCTTT. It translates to CASRATVSDTEAFF.

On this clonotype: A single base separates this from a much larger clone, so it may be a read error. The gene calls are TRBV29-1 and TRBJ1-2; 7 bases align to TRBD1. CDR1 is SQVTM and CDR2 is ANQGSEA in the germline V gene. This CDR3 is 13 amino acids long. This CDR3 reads CSVEGGQSYGDTF. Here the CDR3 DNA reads TGCAGCGTTGAGGGGGGACAGAGCTATGGCGACACCTTC.

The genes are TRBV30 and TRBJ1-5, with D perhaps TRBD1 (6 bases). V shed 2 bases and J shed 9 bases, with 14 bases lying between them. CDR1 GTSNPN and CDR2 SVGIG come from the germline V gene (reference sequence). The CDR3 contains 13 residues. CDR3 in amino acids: CAWSTEQGLPQHF. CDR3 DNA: TGTGCCTGGAGTACGGAACAGGGCCTGCCCCAGCATTTT.

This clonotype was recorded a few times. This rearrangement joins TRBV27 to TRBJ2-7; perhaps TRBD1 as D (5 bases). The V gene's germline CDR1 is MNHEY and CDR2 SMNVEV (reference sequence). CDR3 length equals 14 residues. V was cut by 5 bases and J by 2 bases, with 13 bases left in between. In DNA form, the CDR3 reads TGTGCCAGCAGTACCAGACAGACGACCTACGAGCAGTACTTC. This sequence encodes CASSTRQTTYEQYF.

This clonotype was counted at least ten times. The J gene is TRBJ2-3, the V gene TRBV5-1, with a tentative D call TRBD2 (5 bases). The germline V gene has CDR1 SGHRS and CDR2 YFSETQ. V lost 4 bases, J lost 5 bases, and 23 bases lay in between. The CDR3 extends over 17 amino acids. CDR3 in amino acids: CASSLDLTGRALDTQYF. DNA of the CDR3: TGCGCCAGCAGCCTCGACCTGACTGGGCGGGCCTTAGATACGCAGTATTTT.